This TCR beta chain was sequenced for a study of OX40 agonist ivuxolimab in advanced cancers. Study context: Patients achieving partial responses numbered three: one hepatocellular carcinoma case and two cutaneous melanoma cases.

The CDR3 contains 16 residues. Per germline, CDR1 MDHEN and CDR2 SYDVKM. Trimming removed 6 bases from V and 0 bases from J; junction bases left unmatched: 7. Profiling relied on immunoSEQ multiplex PCR, and the TCRdb table lists in-frame clones only, not all of them. The data contain about 130,000 clones, approximately 90% of them singletons. The clonotype comes from an adult with an advanced solid tumor such as melanoma, head and neck, liver or kidney cancer. The chain recombines TRBV28 with TRBJ1-4, with 7 nucleotides matching TRBD1. The sequences come from CD4+ or CD8+ T cells sorted from blood, collected in a trial of the OX40 agonist ivuxolimab. Here the CDR3 reads CASSPSGGPTNEKLFF. Here the CDR3 DNA reads TGTGCCAGCAGCCCTTCAGGGGGGCCAACTAATGAAAAACTGTTTTTT.